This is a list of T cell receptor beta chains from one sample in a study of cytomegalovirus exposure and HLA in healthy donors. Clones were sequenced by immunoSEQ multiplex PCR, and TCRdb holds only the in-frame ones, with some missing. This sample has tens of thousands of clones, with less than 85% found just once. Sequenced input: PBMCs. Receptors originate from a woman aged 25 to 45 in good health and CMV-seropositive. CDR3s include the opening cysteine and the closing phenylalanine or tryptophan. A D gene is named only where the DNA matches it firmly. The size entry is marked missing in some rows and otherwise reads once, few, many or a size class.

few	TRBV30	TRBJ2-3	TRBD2	CAWVLAGGLTTQYF	TGTGCCTGGGTACTAGCGGGGGGCCTCACGACGCAGTATTTT
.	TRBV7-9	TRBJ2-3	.	CASSLTIGVTDTQYF	TGTGCCAGCAGCTTAACGATCGGGGTAACAGATACGCAGTATTTT
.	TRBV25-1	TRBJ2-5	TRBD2	CASSVLGSLAGGNAQYF	TGTGCCAGCAGCGTCCTTGGGAGCCTAGCGGGGGGGAATGCCCAGTACTTC
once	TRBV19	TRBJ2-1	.	CASSSGANNEQFF	TGTGCCAGTAGTAGCGGGGCGAACAATGAGCAGTTCTTC
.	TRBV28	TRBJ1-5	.	CASSLIRKGNQPQHF	TGTGCCAGCAGTTTAATCAGGAAGGGCAATCAGCCCCAGCATTTT
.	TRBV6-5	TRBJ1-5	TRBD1	CASSWDRAYQPQHF	TGTGCCAGCAGTTGGGACAGGGCTTATCAGCCCCAGCATTTT
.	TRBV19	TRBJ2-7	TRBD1	CASSEWTGGYEQYF	TGTGCCAGTAGTGAGTGGACAGGGGGCTACGAGCAGTACTTC
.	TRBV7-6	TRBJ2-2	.	CASSPRQGREAGELFF	TGTGCCAGCAGCCCGCGACAGGGAAGGGAGGCCGGGGAGCTGTTTTTT
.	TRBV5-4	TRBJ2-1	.	CASSLESNSYNEQFF	TGTGCCAGCAGCTTGGAGTCAAACAGCTACAATGAGCAGTTCTTC
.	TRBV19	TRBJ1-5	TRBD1	CASTPTRQGGGQPQHF	TGTGCCAGTACCCCTACTCGACAGGGGGGGGGACAGCCCCAGCATTTT
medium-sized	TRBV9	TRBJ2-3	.	CASSVGGRISTDTQYF	TGTGCCAGCAGCGTAGGTGGGCGAATTAGCACAGATACGCAGTATTTT
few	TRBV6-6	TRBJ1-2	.	CASSAYSANYGYTF	TGTGCCAGCAGTGCTTACTCGGCTAACTATGGCTACACCTTC
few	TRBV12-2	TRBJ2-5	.	CASRQGPSGYQETQYF	TGTGCAAGTCGCCAGGGTCCTAGCGGGTACCAAGAGACCCAGTACTTC
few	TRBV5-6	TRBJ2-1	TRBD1	CASTLDRGTYNEQFF	TGTGCCAGCACCCTGGACAGGGGGACCTACAATGAGCAGTTCTTC
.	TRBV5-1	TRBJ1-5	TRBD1	CASSPGDRGGRPQHF	TGCGCCAGCAGCCCGGGCGACAGGGGAGGGCGGCCCCAGCATTTT
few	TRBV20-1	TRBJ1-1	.	CSARAQSEAFF	TGCAGTGCTAGAGCCCAGTCTGAAGCTTTCTTT
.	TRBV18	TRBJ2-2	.	CASSPRETNTGELFF	TGTGCCAGCTCACCCCGGGAGACGAACACCGGGGAGCTGTTTTTT
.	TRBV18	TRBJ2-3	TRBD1	CASSPRTGRTDTQYF	TGTGCCAGCTCTCCCCGGACAGGGCGGACAGATACGCAGTATTTT
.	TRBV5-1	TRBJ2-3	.	CASALRASRGDTQYF	TGCGCCAGCGCTCTTAGGGCTAGCAGGGGAGATACGCAGTATTTT
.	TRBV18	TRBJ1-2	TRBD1	CASSPQTGVNYGYTF	TGTGCCAGCTCACCCCAGACAGGGGTCAACTATGGCTACACCTTC
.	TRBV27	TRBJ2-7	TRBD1	CASSLSTGGPYEQYF	TGTGCCAGCAGTTTATCGACAGGGGGCCCCTACGAGCAGTACTTC
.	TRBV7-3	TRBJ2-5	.	CASSLGGQETQYF	TGTGCCAGCAGCTTAGGCGGTCAAGAGACCCAGTACTTC
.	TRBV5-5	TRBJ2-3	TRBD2	CASSWRLAVTSTDTQYF	TGTGCCAGCAGCTGGCGACTAGCGGTGACGAGCACAGATACGCAGTATTTT
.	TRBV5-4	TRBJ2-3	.	CASSPTNTDTQYF	TGTGCCAGCAGCCCTACCAACACAGATACGCAGTATTTT
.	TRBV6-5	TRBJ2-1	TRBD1	CASRPDRGPYNEQFF	TGTGCCAGCAGGCCTGACAGGGGGCCGTACAATGAGCAGTTCTTC
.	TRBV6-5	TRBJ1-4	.	CASSYSVKGNEKLFF	TGTGCCAGCAGTTACTCCGTTAAGGGGAATGAAAAACTGTTTTTT
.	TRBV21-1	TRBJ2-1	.	CASSPPAPLASLGQFF	TGTGCCAGCAGCCCCCCGGCCCCTCTAGCGTCACTAGGGCAGTTCTTC
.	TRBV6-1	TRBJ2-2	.	CASTHGGRNTGELFF	TGTGCCAGCACCCACGGGGGGCGGAACACCGGGGAGCTGTTTTTT
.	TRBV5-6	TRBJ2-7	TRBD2	CASSLVSASGSYEQYF	TGTGCCAGCAGCTTGGTTTCGGCTAGCGGTTCCTACGAGCAGTACTTC
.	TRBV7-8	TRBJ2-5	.	CASSPDTFQETQYF	TGTGCCAGCAGCCCGGACACGTTCCAAGAGACCCAGTACTTC
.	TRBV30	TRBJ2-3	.	CAWSVRRADTQYF	TGTGCCTGGAGTGTACGGCGGGCAGATACGCAGTATTTT
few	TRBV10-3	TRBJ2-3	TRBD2	CAISAGTIHTDTQYF	TGTGCCATCAGTGCAGGGACTATCCACACAGATACGCAGTATTTT
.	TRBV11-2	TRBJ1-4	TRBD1	CASSRPGTGNSEKLFF	TGTGCCAGCAGCCGACCTGGGACAGGGAATTCTGAAAAACTGTTTTTT
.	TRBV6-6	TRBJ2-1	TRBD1	CASSLSTGNNEQFF	TGTGCCAGCAGCCTATCGACAGGGAACAATGAGCAGTTCTTC
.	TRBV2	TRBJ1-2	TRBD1	CASSGSGGDGYTF	TGTGCCAGCAGTGGCTCAGGGGGCGATGGCTACACCTTC
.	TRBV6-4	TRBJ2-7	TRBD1	CASTPGTGSPFVAYEQYF	TGTGCCAGCACCCCCGGGACAGGGTCTCCTTTCGTAGCCTACGAGCAGTACTTC
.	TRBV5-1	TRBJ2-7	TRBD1	CASSAYSGTASEQYF	TGCGCCAGCAGCGCATACTCCGGGACAGCGTCCGAGCAGTACTTC
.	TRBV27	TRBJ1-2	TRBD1	CASSNRGYGYTF	TGTGCCAGCAGTAACAGGGGTTATGGCTACACCTTC
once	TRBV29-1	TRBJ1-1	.	CSVATDFNTEAFF	TGCAGCGTTGCGACAGACTTCAACACTGAAGCTTTCTTT
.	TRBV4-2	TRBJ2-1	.	CASSQGAPYNEQFF	TGTGCCAGCAGCCAAGGGGCGCCTTACAATGAGCAGTTCTTC
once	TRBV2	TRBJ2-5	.	CASSGPAVVQETQYF	TGTGCCAGCAGTGGGCCAGCGGTGGTCCAAGAGACCCAGTACTTC
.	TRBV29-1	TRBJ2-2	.	CSVTGIANTGELFF	TGCAGCGTAACAGGCATCGCGAACACCGGGGAGCTGTTTTTT
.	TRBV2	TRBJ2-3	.	CASSVTDTQYF	TGTGCCAGCAGCGTGACAGATACGCAGTATTTT
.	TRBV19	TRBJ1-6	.	CASSINGGNSPLHF	TGTGCCAGTAGTATTAACGGAGGAAATTCACCCCTCCACTTT
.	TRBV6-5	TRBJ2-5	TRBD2	CASSYTSGGWTQYF	TGTGCCAGCAGTTATACTAGCGGGGGTTGGACCCAGTACTTC
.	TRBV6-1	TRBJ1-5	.	CASSEVVGQGNQPQHF	TGTGCCAGCAGTGAAGTTGTGGGTCAGGGCAATCAGCCCCAGCATTTT
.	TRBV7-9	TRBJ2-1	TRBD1	CASSLGDRAAYNEQFF	TGTGCCAGCAGCTTAGGGGACAGAGCGGCCTACAATGAGCAGTTCTTC
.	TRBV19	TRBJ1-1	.	CASNPGVVLVEAFF	TGTGCCAGTAACCCAGGGGTGGTTTTGGTGGAAGCTTTCTTT
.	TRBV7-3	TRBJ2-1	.	CASSLNAVRGNEQFF	TGTGCCAGCAGCTTAAATGCGGTAAGGGGCAATGAGCAGTTCTTC
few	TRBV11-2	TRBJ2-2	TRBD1	CASSRDSSGELFF	TGTGCCAGCAGTAGGGACAGCTCCGGGGAGCTGTTTTTT
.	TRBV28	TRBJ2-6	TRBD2	CASSFRGVWANVLTF	TGTGCCAGCAGTTTTCGGGGGGTCTGGGCCAACGTCCTGACTTTC
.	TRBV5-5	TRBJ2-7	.	CASSLAYSSYEQYF	TGTGCCAGCAGCTTGGCGTACAGCTCCTACGAGCAGTACTTC
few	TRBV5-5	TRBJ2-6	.	CASSSGFSGANVLTF	TGTGCCAGCAGCTCAGGGTTCTCTGGGGCCAACGTCCTGACTTTC
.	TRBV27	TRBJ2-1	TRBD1	CASRRSGTGGYNEQFF	TGTGCCAGCAGGCGCTCCGGGACAGGGGGTTACAATGAGCAGTTCTTC